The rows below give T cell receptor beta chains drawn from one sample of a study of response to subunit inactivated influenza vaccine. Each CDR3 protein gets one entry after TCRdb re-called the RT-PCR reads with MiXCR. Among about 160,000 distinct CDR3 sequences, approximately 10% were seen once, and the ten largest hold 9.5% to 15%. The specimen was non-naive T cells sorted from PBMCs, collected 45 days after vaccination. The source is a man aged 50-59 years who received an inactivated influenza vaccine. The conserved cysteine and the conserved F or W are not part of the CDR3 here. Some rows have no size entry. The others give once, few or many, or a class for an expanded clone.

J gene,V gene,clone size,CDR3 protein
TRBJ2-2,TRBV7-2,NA,ASRRTGGAAGELF
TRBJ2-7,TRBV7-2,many,ASSLVQGKEYEQY
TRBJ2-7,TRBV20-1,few,SAIDNKRTGDEQY
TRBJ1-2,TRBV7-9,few,ASNSLSTNYGYT
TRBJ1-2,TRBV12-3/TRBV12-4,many,ASSQTGAANYGYT
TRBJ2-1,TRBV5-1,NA,ASSPGTSGTNEQF
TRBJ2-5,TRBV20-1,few,SARDRRLAGEPKGETQY
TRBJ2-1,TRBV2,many,ASSFRRDEQF
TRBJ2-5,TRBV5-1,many,ASRSDLGDLGTQY
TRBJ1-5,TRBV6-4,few,ASSTGVNQPQH
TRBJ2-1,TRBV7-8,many,ASSLTASGRSYNEQF
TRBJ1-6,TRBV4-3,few,ASSQDPGAGSPLH
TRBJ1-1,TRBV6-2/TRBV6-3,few,ASSPTGSSMNTEAF
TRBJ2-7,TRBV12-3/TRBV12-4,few,ASTPGLAGSEQY
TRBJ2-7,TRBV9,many,ASSVGTGASYEQY
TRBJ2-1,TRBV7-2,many,ASSFTSGPVEQF
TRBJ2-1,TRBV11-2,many,ASSAGTSGNNEQF
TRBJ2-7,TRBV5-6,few,ASSSPGTGTYEQY
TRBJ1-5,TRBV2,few,ASTRTGTNQPQH
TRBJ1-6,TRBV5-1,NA,ASSLGTYNPPLH
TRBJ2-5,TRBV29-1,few,SVDGVTDRNQETQY
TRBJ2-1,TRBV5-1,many,ASRGGLDYNEQF
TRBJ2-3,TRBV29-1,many,SVGPSGSITDTQY
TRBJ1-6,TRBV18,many,ASSLGPRANSPLH
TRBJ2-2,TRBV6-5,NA,ASSYSDRGTGELF
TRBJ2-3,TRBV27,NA,ASTVWGTGGTDTQY
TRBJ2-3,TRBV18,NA,ASSPPGLAGGTDTQY
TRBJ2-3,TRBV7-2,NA,ASSLADLNTDTQY
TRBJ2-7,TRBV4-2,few,ASSQRLAGVGEQY
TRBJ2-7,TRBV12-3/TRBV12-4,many,ASSPIRTSGGKEQY
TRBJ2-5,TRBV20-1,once,SARTDQGVRQETQY
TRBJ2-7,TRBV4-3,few,ASSQDRFVGDMGDSYEQY
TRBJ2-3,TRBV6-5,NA,ASSYSTGLGTDTQY
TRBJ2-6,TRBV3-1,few,ASSLGRALSGANVLT
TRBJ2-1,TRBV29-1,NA,SGGIGPNEQF
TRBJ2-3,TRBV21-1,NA,ASSDRLAGTDTQY
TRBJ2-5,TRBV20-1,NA,SAQTGQVQETQY
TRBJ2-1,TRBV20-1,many,SGRANYNEQF
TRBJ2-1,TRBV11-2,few,ASSLPGLEYNEQF
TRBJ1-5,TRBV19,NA,ASSTAEGTQGPQH
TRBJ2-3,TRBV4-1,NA,ASSQLQGAVRTDTQY
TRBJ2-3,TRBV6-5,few,ASSYTTGWDTQY
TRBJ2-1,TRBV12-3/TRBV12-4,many,ASSLASITNEQF
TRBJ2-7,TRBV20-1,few,SARDVLAGGEQY